A selection of T cell receptor beta chains follows, all from one sample in a study of blood T cell repertoires in COVID-19. Repertoires were generated with immunoSEQ multiplex PCR, while TCRdb's copy carries only in-frame clones and drops some. The data hold roughly 68,000 clones, with around 90% observed a single time. Sequencing was carried out using peripheral blood. These receptors were taken from a middle-aged man with active COVID-19. Both conserved end residues are part of each CDR3. The D gene is left open where the match is weak. Expanded clones are given a class, and other clones once, few, many or no size at all.

v_call: TRBV6-5; clone_size: -; j_call: TRBJ1-5; d_call: TRBD1; cdr3_aa: CASSVDRGDNQPQHF; cdr3_nt: TGTGCCAGCAGCGTTGACAGGGGAGACAATCAGCCCCAGCATTTT
v_call: TRBV4-2; clone_size: few; j_call: TRBJ2-7; d_call: TRBD1; cdr3_aa: CASSQDYRGREQYF; cdr3_nt: TGTGCCAGCAGCCAAGATTACAGGGGGCGCGAGCAGTACTTC
v_call: TRBV7-2; clone_size: -; j_call: TRBJ1-1; d_call: -; cdr3_aa: CASSLPIYLRDLTEAFF; cdr3_nt: TGTGCCAGCAGCTTACCTATATACCTCAGGGATCTCACTGAAGCTTTCTTT
v_call: TRBV6-6; clone_size: -; j_call: TRBJ2-2; d_call: -; cdr3_aa: CASILSRGTGELFF; cdr3_nt: TGTGCCAGCATCTTGTCTCGGGGCACCGGGGAGCTGTTTTTT
v_call: TRBV11-2; clone_size: -; j_call: TRBJ1-1; d_call: -; cdr3_aa: CASSPTTGWTEAFF; cdr3_nt: TGTGCCAGCAGCCCCACGACAGGCTGGACTGAAGCTTTCTTT
v_call: TRBV24-1; clone_size: -; j_call: TRBJ2-6; d_call: -; cdr3_aa: CATSGPPGMTYGANVLTF; cdr3_nt: TGTGCCACCAGTGGCCCCCCGGGGATGACCTACGGGGCCAACGTCCTGACTTTC
v_call: TRBV9; clone_size: -; j_call: TRBJ2-7; d_call: -; cdr3_aa: CASSLTLGPYEQYF; cdr3_nt: TGTGCCAGCAGCCTTACCTTGGGCCCCTACGAGCAGTACTTC
v_call: TRBV18; clone_size: -; j_call: TRBJ2-3; d_call: -; cdr3_aa: CASSPLARYTDTQYF; cdr3_nt: TGTGCCAGCTCCCCCTTAGCCCGTTACACAGATACGCAGTATTTT
v_call: TRBV3-1/TRBV3-2; clone_size: -; j_call: TRBJ2-3; d_call: TRBD1; cdr3_aa: CASSRTGVTDTQYF; cdr3_nt: TGTGCCAGCAGCCGGACAGGCGTAACAGATACGCAGTATTTT
v_call: TRBV30; clone_size: -; j_call: TRBJ2-1; d_call: -; cdr3_aa: CAWSRQYNEQFF; cdr3_nt: TGTGCCTGGAGTAGACAGTACAATGAGCAGTTCTTC
v_call: TRBV6-2/TRBV6-3; clone_size: -; j_call: TRBJ2-1; d_call: TRBD1; cdr3_aa: CASSPGTGLNEQFF; cdr3_nt: TGTGCCAGCAGTCCCGGGACAGGGCTCAATGAGCAGTTCTTC
v_call: TRBV7-2; clone_size: once; j_call: TRBJ2-7; d_call: TRBD2; cdr3_aa: CASSRAGTSGRRGGEQYF; cdr3_nt: TGTGCCAGCAGCCGGGCCGGGACTAGCGGGAGGCGGGGAGGCGAGCAGTACTTC
v_call: TRBV28; clone_size: -; j_call: TRBJ2-4; d_call: -; cdr3_aa: CASSLALDIQYF; cdr3_nt: TGTGCCAGCAGCCTGGCTTTGGACATTCAGTACTTC
v_call: TRBV6-4; clone_size: -; j_call: TRBJ2-4; d_call: TRBD1; cdr3_aa: CASRPQGALAKNIQYF; cdr3_nt: TGTGCCAGCAGGCCACAGGGGGCTTTAGCCAAAAACATTCAGTACTTC
v_call: TRBV3-1/TRBV3-2; clone_size: -; j_call: TRBJ2-7; d_call: -; cdr3_aa: CASSQAASYYEQYF; cdr3_nt: TGTGCCAGCAGCCAAGCGGCTAGCTACTACGAGCAGTACTTC
v_call: TRBV2; clone_size: few; j_call: TRBJ1-5; d_call: -; cdr3_aa: CASSATRQRNQPQHF; cdr3_nt: TGTGCCAGCAGTGCCACAAGACAGCGCAATCAGCCCCAGCATTTT
v_call: TRBV20-1; clone_size: -; j_call: TRBJ2-1; d_call: TRBD2; cdr3_aa: CSASRLAGSNEQFF; cdr3_nt: TGCAGTGCTAGTCGGCTAGCGGGGAGCAATGAGCAGTTCTTC
v_call: TRBV5-4; clone_size: few; j_call: TRBJ2-1; d_call: -; cdr3_aa: CASSLGKSSNEQFF; cdr3_nt: TGTGCCAGCAGCTTGGGTAAATCGTCCAATGAGCAGTTCTTC
v_call: TRBV19; clone_size: -; j_call: TRBJ1-1; d_call: -; cdr3_aa: CASSILLRINMNTEAFF; cdr3_nt: TGTGCCAGTAGTATTCTTTTGAGGATTAATATGAACACTGAAGCTTTCTTT
v_call: TRBV3-1/TRBV3-2; clone_size: -; j_call: TRBJ2-3; d_call: -; cdr3_aa: CASSQTRGTDTQYF; cdr3_nt: TGTGCCAGCAGCCAAACCCGGGGCACAGATACGCAGTATTTT
v_call: TRBV9; clone_size: -; j_call: TRBJ2-5; d_call: TRBD2; cdr3_aa: CASSAFTSAQETQYF; cdr3_nt: TGTGCCAGCAGCGCCTTCACTAGCGCCCAAGAGACCCAGTACTTC
v_call: TRBV9; clone_size: -; j_call: TRBJ1-6; d_call: -; cdr3_aa: CASSVVSDSPLHF; cdr3_nt: TGTGCCAGCAGCGTAGTGTCGGATTCACCCCTCCACTTT
v_call: TRBV11-3; clone_size: -; j_call: TRBJ2-7; d_call: -; cdr3_aa: CASSAGSGLEQYF; cdr3_nt: TGTGCCAGCAGCGCCGGGAGTGGGCTCGAGCAGTACTTC
v_call: TRBV2; clone_size: -; j_call: TRBJ1-2; d_call: TRBD1; cdr3_aa: CASSTTYRQGDYGYTF; cdr3_nt: TGTGCCAGCAGTACGACGTATCGACAGGGGGACTATGGCTACACCTTC
v_call: TRBV6-5; clone_size: few; j_call: TRBJ2-5; d_call: TRBD2; cdr3_aa: CASSYSGTSGEETQYF; cdr3_nt: TGTGCCAGCAGTTACTCCGGGACTAGCGGGGAAGAGACCCAGTACTTC
v_call: TRBV10-3; clone_size: -; j_call: TRBJ2-1; d_call: TRBD1; cdr3_aa: CAISEPDRGSYNEQFF; cdr3_nt: TGTGCCATCAGTGAACCGGACAGGGGCTCCTACAATGAGCAGTTCTTC